This T cell receptor (beta chain) was identified in a study of T-cell reconstitution after alpha-beta-depleted transplantation in children. Trimming took 4 bases from V and 4 from J, leaving 14 bases between them. CDR3 size: 14 residues. Unique molecular identifiers tagged the TCRbeta library. TCRdb itself ran the PCR reads through MiXCR, one entry per CDR3 protein. The data show approximately 350,000 distinct CDR3 sequences, 16% seen once. This clonotype was seen a handful of times. The V gene is TRBV12-3 or TRBV12-4, the J gene TRBJ2-7; maybe TRBD1 (5 bases). This material consisted of PBMCs, mostly from graft donor cells, taken 360 days after TCRalphabeta/CD19-depleted stem cell transplant. This sequence originates from a male patient between 2 and 10 years old who had a stem cell transplant for acute lymphoblastic leukemia, so the T cells may come from the graft donor. DNA for the CDR3: TGTGCCAGCAGTTCTACCCGACAGACATACGAGCAGTACTTC. Its protein product is CASSSTRQTYEQYF.